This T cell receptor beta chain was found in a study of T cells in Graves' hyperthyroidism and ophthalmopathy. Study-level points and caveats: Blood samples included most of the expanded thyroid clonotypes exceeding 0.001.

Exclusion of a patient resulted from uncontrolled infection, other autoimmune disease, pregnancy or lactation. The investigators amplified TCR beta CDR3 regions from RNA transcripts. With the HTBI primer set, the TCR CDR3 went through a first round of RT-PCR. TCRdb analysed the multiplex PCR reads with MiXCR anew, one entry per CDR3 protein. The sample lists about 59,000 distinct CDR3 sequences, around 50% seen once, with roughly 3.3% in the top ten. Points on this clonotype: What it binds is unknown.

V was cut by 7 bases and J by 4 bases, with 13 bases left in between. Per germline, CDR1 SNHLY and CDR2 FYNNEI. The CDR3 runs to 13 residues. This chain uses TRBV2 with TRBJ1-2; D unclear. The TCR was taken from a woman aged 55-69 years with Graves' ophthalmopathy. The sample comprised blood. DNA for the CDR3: TGTGCCAGCACCGACCATCAGTTCTATGGCTACACCTTC. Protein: CASTDHQFYGYTF.